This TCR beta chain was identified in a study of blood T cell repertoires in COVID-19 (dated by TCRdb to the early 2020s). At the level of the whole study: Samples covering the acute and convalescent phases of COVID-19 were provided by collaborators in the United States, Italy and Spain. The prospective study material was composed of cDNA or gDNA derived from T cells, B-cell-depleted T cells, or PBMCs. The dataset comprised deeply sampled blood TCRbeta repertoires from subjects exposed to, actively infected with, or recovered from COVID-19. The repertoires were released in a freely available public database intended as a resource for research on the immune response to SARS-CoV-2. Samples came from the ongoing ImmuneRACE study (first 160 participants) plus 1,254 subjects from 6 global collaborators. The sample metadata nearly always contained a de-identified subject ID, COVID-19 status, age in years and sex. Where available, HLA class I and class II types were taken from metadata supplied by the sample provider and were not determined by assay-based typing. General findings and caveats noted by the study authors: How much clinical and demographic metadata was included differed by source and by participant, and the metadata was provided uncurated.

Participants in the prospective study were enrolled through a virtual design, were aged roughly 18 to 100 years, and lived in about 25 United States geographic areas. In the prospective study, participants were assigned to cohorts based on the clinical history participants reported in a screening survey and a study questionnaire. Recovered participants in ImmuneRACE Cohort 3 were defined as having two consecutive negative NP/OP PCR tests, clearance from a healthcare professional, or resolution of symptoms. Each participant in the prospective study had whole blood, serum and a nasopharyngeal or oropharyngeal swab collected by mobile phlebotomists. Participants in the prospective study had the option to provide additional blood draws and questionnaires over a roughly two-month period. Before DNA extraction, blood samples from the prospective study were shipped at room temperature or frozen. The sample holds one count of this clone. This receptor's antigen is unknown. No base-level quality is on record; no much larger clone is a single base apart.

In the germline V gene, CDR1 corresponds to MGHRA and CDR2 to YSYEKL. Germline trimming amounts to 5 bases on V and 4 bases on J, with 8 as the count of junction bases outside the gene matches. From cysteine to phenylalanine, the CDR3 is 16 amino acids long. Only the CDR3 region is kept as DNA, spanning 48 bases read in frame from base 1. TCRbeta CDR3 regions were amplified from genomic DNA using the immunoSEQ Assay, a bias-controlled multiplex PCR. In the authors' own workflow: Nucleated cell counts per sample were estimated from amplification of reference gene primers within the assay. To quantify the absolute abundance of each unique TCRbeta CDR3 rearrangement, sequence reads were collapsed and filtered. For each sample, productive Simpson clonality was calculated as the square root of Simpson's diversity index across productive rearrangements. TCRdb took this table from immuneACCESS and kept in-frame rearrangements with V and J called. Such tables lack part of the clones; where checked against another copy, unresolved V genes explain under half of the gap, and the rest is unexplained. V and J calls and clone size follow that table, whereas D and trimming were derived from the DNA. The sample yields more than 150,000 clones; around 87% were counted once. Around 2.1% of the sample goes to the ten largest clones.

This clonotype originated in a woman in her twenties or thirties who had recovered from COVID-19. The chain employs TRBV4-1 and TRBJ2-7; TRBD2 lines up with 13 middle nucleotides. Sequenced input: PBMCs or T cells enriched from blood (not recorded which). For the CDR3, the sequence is CASSYGTSGAGYEQYF. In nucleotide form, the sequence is TGCGCCAGCAGCTACGGGACTAGCGGGGCCGGGTACGAGCAGTACTTC.